This T cell receptor beta chain was retrieved from a study of cytomegalovirus exposure and HLA in healthy donors. There are a few counts of this clone. Antigen specificity is unknown. Vbeta (60) and Jbeta (13) primers were used in the PCR. Method: immunoSEQ multiplex PCR; TCRdb's copy keeps in-frame clones and lacks some. The sample holds about 200,000 clones, roughly 78% seen once. V trimming: 1 base; J trimming: 8 bases; junction bases outside the gene matches: 4. CDR3 length: 15 amino acids. Looked up from germline, CDR1 is SGHKS and CDR2 is YYEKEE (reference sequence). Study results and limitations: Apart from CMV serostatus, no immune exposure information was available.

Material for sequencing was PBMCs. The TCR was taken from a woman between 25 and 40 years old in good health and CMV-seropositive. The chain carries TRBV5-5 and TRBJ1-6; TRBD1 matches 9 bases. The CDR3 reads CASSLLQGADSPLHF. Written as DNA, the CDR3 is TGTGCCAGCAGCTTGCTACAGGGGGCCGATTCACCCCTCCACTTT.